Each of the 8 T cell receptor beta chains below was sequenced from the same sample in a study of T cells in Graves' hyperthyroidism and ophthalmopathy (dated by TCRdb to 2018 to 2020). The library was prepared using multiplex PCR. Instrument on record: Illumina HiSeq 2000. The TCR beta CDR3 regions were amplified from RNA transcripts. The TCR CDR3 was subjected to a first round of RT-PCR using the HTBI primer set and the Qiagen OneStep RT-PCR kit. TCRdb trimmed public reads at Q25 via fastp, called clones via MiXCR and kept in-frame beta chains. For every CDR3 protein sequence, its rows merge into one entry that carries the most common genes and DNA. Recorded for this sample are hundreds of thousands of distinct CDR3 sequences; approximately 15% of them occurred a single time. The biggest ten clones account for 3.5% to 4.5% of the sample. Sequenced: blood. Receptor source: a woman between 40 and 55 years old with Graves' ophthalmopathy.

This clonotype was counted only a few times. The chain joins TRBV6-1 to TRBJ1-6; no firm D call. With 1 base removed from V and 0 bases from J, the gap between germline ends came to 7 bases. The CDR3 covers 16 residues. Per the germline V gene, CDR1 is MNHNS and CDR2 is SASEGT. The chain's CDR3 is CASSEEESSYNSPLHF. CDR3 DNA: TGTGCCAGCAGTGAAGAGGAGAGCTCCTATAATTCACCCCTCCACTTT.

Ten or more counts support this clonotype. The genes are TRBV11-3 and TRBJ2-5; D is ambiguous. Deletions cut 0 bases from V and 5 bases from J, with 16 bases between. The V gene's germline CDR1 is SGHNT and CDR2 YENEEA. This CDR3 region has 16 residues. The CDR3 is CASSLEADPLRETQYF. For the CDR3, the DNA is TGTGCCAGCAGCTTAGAGGCTGATCCTTTACGGGAGACCCAGTACTTC.

This clonotype occurred a few times. Here the CDR3 reads CASKSPENTEAFF. Here the CDR3 DNA reads TGTGCCAGCAAATCCCCAGAGAACACTGAAGCTTTCTTT. This sequence joins TRBV6-5 and TRBJ1-1; no clear D gene. Germline CDR1 is MNHEY and CDR2 is SVGAGI. V was trimmed by 7 bases and J by 1 base, leaving 10 bases between them. The CDR3 totals 13 residues.

The V and J genes are TRBV5-1 and TRBJ2-2; D is ambiguous. Germline lookup yields CDR1 SGHRS and CDR2 YFSETQ. This CDR3 is built from 15 residues. V lost 3 bases and J 0 bases, leaving 9 bases between the germline ends. CDR3 residues: CASSSDAPNTGELFF. The CDR3 DNA is TGCGCCAGCAGCTCCGACGCCCCGAACACCGGGGAGCTGTTTTTT.

The sample holds a few counts of this clonotype. This CDR3 reads CASSAGYSGELFF. The CDR3 DNA reads TGTGCCAGCAGTGCTGGGTATTCCGGGGAGCTGTTTTTT. This chain uses TRBV25-1 with TRBJ2-2; D is uncertain. Germline V gives CDR1 MGHDK, CDR2 SYGVNS. The CDR3 covers 13 residues. V was clipped by 4 bases and J by 6 bases, with 9 bases between them.

The V gene is TRBV19, the J gene TRBJ1-1; tentative D call: TRBD1 (5 bases). Per germline, CDR1 LNHDA and CDR2 SQIVND (reference sequence). This CDR3 has 15 amino acids. V dropped 5 bases and J dropped 5 bases, with 18 bases sitting between them. CDR3 residues: CASSPRTTGGTEAFF. The CDR3, as DNA: TGTGCCAGTAGTCCCAGGACAACCGGAGGGACTGAAGCTTTCTTT.

The sample holds a few counts of this clonotype. The chain carries TRBV7-2 and TRBJ2-5, with 7 bases fitting TRBD1. Trimming cost V 2 bases and J 8 bases; bases outside gene matches: 2. Germline loops: CDR1 SGHTA, CDR2 FQGNSA. The CDR3 extends over 12 amino acids. As DNA, the CDR3 is TGTGCCAGCAGCTTAAACAGGGGTACCCAGTACTTC. Its translation is CASSLNRGTQYF.

Regarding this clonotype: The junction departs from the called germline gene at one end, perhaps through a read error. V and J are TRBV6-1 and TRBJ2-7; D not resolved. Per germline, CDR1 MNHNS and CDR2 SASEGT. CDR3 length: 11 residues. The CDR3 loop reads CAIQSSHEQYF. The CDR3 DNA reads as TGTGCCATCCAGAGCTCCCACGAGCAGTACTTC.